This T cell receptor (beta chain) was identified in a study of spatial heterogeneity in lung cancer. Study-wide background: Fewer alpha-chain than beta-chain sequences were consistently detected.

In this sample, this clonotype turned up many times. In a library made to pick up alpha chains, this beta chain is a stray read with a size that means little. From germline, CDR1 is SGHVS and CDR2 FQNEAQ. The CDR3 contains 15 residues. V was cut by 1 base and J by 5 bases, with 14 bases left in between. Each TCR cDNA molecule bore a unique molecular identifier. TCRdb reprocessed the 5' RACE reads with MiXCR, giving one entry per CDR3 protein. The sample holds approximately 15,000 distinct CDR3 sequences, 3% to 4.5% seen once. Indicated time point: sample taken at primary tumor resection. Samples came from around 70 TRACERx patients with untreated early-stage lung cancer. Material for sequencing was whole RNA from tumor, nontumor lung or frozen PBMC, left unsorted.

The rearrangement uses TRBV7-8 and TRBJ2-5, with D possibly TRBD2 on 6 matching bases. The sequence was obtained from a male donor with early-stage non-small cell lung cancer. The sequencing used normal lung tissue next to the tumor, collected at surgery. CDR3 coding DNA: TGTGCCAGCAGCTTAGGACTAGTCGGGACTGAGACCCAGTACTTC. Its protein product is CASSLGLVGTETQYF.